This T cell receptor (beta chain) was captured by sequencing in a study of blood T cell repertoires in COVID-19. Across the whole study: COVID-19 samples collected from the United States, Italy and Spain covered acute and convalescent phases. PBMCs, B-cell-depleted T cells, or T cells were the source of the cDNA or gDNA that made up the material.

As originally analysed: Reference gene primer amplification in the assay estimated nucleated cell counts. Clones were sequenced by immunoSEQ multiplex PCR, and TCRdb holds only the in-frame ones, with some missing. The V and J calls and clone size were taken over from that table, and D and trimming were inferred from the DNA. The sample holds 23,000 or so clones; more than 90% are singletons and the top ten take 7% to 9%. V lost 3 bases to trimming and J lost 4 bases; unmatched junction nucleotides: 3. Germline values: CDR1 DFQATT, CDR2 SNEGSKA (reference sequence). The CDR3 loop spans 13 amino acids.

The sequenced sample was peripheral blood. The rearrangement links TRBV20-1 to TRBJ1-5; 7 bases align to TRBD1. This clonotype was sampled from a human donor in a cohort sampled during active COVID-19. This CDR3 reads CSASDRDNQPQHF. The CDR3 bases are TGCAGTGCTAGTGACAGGGATAATCAGCCCCAGCATTTT.